This T cell receptor beta chain came from a study of blood T cell repertoires in COVID-19. CDR1 is MNHEY, CDR2 SVGEGT, per germline. Trimming removed 7 bases at V and 9 bases at J, with 13 bases between. The CDR3 loop spans 12 amino acids. The repertoire was sequenced with immunoSEQ multiplex PCR; TCRdb's copy has only in-frame clones and lacks some. In the table there are 300,000 to 350,000 clones, about 90% of which are singletons. The chain carries TRBV6-2 or TRBV6-3 and TRBJ2-1; D is possibly TRBD2 (5 bases). This clonotype originated in a woman younger than 35 who had recovered from COVID-19. Sequencing input: peripheral blood. The CDR3 reads CASTPVSGEQFF. Written as DNA, the CDR3 is TGTGCCAGCACCCCCGTGAGCGGTGAGCAGTTCTTC.